One TCR beta chain is described in this entry. The target antigen is unknown. Only in-frame clones appear in the TCRdb table, and some are missing; sequencing was by immunoSEQ multiplex PCR. The sample has 150,000 or so clones, roughly nine tenths seen once; the top ten hold around 10%. Time point described: blood 4 weeks post-SBRT, at nephrectomy. Treatment reported: 15 Gy SBRT to primary tumor, nephrectomy 4 weeks later. Nephrectomy followed 15 Gy stereotactic body radiation by 4 weeks. The patient's renal cell carcinoma had clear cell pathology. The data were obtained in a study of radiation and T cells in renal cell carcinoma. From germline, CDR1 is SNHLY and CDR2 FYNNEI. Trimming cost V 8 bases and J 6 bases, with 10 bases left between them. The CDR3 covers 12 residues. Regarding the study as a whole: Top tumor clonotypes rose in blood 2 weeks post-radiation, then contracted. No pretreatment tumor biopsies were available for baseline clonotypes.

The receptor was derived from a woman aged 45-60 years with renal cell carcinoma. The sequences come from blood, collected from a patient whose treatment included radiotherapy and nephrectomy. The chain uses TRBV2 and TRBJ2-2; weak D call: TRBD1 (5 bases). The CDR3 reads CASRRESGELFF. Here the CDR3 DNA reads TGTGCCAGCCGCAGGGAATCCGGGGAGCTGTTTTTT. The complete variable domain, with remaining parts taken from reference TRBV2 and TRBJ2-2, reads EPEVTQTPSHQVTQMGQEVILRCVPISNHLYFYWYRQILGQKVEFLVSFYNNEISEKSEIFDDQFSVERPDGSNFTLKIRSTKLEDSAMYFCASRRESGELFFGEGSRLTVL.